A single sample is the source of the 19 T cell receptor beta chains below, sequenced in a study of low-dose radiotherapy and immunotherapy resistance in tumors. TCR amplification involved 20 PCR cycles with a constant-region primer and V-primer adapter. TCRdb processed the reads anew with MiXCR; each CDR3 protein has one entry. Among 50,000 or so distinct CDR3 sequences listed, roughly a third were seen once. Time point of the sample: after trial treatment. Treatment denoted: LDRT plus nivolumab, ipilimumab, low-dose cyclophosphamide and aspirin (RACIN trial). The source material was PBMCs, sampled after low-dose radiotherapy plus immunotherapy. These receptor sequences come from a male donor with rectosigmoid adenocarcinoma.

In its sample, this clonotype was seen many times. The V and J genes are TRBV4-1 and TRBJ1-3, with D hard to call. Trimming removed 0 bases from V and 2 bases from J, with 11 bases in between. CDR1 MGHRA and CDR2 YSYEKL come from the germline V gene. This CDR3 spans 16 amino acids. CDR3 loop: CASSQDPPGTGNTIYF. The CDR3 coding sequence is TGCGCCAGCAGCCAAGATCCCCCGGGGACTGGAAACACCATATATTTT.

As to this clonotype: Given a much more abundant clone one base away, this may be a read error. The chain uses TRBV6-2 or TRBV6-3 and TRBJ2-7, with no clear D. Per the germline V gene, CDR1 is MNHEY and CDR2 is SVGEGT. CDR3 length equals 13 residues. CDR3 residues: CTSRPSSSYEQYF. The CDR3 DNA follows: TGTACCAGCCGTCCCTCGAGCTCCTACGAGCAGTACTTC.

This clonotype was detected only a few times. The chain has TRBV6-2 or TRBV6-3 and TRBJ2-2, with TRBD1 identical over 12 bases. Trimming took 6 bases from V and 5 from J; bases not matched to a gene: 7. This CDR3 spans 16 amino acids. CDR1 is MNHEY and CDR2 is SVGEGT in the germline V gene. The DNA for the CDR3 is TGTGCCAGCAGGACCGGGACAGGGGGCAGTACCGGGGAGCTGTTTTTT. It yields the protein CASRTGTGGSTGELFF.

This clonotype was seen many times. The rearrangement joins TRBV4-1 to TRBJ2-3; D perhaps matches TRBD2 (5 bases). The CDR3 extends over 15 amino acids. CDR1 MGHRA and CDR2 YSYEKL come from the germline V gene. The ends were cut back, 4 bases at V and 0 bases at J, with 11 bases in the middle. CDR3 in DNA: TGCGCCAGCAGCCGAGACGGGATTAGCACAGATACGCAGTATTTT. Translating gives CASSRDGISTDTQYF.

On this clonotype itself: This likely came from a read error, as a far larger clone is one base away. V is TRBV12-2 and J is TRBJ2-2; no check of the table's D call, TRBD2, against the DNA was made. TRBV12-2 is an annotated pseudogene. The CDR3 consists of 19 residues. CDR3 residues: CASNVDPKWSGRNTGELFF. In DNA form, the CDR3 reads TGTGCCAGCAACGTCGACCCTAAGTGGAGCGGGAGAAACACCGGGGAGCTGTTTTTT.

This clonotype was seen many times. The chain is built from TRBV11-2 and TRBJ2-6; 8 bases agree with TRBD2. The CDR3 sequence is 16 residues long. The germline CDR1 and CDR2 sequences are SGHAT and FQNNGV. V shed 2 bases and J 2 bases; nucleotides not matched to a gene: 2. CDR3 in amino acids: CASSLNGGAGANVLTF. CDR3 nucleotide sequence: TGTGCCAGCAGCTTAAACGGGGGGGCTGGGGCCAACGTCCTGACTTTC.

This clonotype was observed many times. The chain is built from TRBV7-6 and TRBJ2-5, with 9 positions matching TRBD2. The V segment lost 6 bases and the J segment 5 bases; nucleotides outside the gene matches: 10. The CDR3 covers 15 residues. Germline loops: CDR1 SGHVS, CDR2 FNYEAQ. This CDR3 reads CASSDDGGGAETQYF. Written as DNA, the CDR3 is TGTGCCAGCAGTGACGACGGCGGGGGGGCTGAGACCCAGTACTTC. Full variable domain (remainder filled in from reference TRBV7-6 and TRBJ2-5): GAGVSQSPRYKVTKRGQDVALRCDPISGHVSLYWYRQALGQGPEFLTYFNYEAQQDKSGLPNDRFSAERPEGSISTLTIQRTEQRDSAMYRCASSDDGGGAETQYFGPGTRLLVL.

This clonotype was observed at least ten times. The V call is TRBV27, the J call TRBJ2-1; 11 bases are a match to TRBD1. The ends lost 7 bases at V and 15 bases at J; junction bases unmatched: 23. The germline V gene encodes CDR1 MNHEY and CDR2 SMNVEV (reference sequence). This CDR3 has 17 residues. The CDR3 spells CASTVRRGTGGSRVRFF. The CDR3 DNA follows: TGTGCCAGCACCGTGAGGCGCGGGACAGGGGGTTCCCGGGTGCGGTTCTTC.

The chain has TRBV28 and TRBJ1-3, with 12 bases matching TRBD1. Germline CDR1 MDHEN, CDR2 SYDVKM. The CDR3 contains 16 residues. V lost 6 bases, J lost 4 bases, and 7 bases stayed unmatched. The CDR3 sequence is CASSPTGQGAGNTIYF. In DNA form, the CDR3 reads TGTGCCAGCAGCCCCACGGGACAGGGGGCAGGAAACACCATATATTTT.

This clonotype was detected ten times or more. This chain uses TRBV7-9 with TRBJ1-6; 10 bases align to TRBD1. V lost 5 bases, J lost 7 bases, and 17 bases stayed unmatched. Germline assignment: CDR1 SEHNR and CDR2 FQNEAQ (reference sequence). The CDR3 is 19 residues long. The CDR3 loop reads CASSDDRDRGLIENSPLHF. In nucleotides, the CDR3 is TGTGCCAGCAGCGACGACCGAGACAGGGGGCTTATCGAAAATTCACCCCTCCACTTT.

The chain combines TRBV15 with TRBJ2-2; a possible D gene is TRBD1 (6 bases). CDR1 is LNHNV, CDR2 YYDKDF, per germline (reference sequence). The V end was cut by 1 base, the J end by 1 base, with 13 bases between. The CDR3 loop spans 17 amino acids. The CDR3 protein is CATSRGRRQENTGELFF. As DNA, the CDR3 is TGTGCCACCAGCAGAGGACGACGACAGGAGAACACCGGGGAGCTGTTTTTT.

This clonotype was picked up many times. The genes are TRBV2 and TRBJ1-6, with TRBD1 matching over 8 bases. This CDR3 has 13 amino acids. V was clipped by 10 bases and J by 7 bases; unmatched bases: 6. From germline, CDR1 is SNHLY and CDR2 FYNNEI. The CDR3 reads CAKEGQGNSPLHF. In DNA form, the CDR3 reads TGTGCCAAGGAAGGACAGGGAAATTCACCCCTCCACTTT. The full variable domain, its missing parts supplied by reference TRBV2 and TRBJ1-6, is EPEVTQTPSHQVTQMGQEVILRCVPISNHLYFYWYRQILGQKVEFLVSFYNNEISEKSEIFDDQFSVERPDGSNFTLKIRSTKLEDSAMYFCAKEGQGNSPLHFGNGTRLTVT.

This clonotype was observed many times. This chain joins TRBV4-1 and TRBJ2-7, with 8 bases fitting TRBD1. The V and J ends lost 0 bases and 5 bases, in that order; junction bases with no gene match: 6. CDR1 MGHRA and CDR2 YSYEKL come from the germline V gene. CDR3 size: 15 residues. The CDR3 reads CASSQDGDRHDEQYF. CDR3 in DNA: TGCGCCAGCAGCCAAGATGGGGACAGGCACGACGAGCAGTACTTC.

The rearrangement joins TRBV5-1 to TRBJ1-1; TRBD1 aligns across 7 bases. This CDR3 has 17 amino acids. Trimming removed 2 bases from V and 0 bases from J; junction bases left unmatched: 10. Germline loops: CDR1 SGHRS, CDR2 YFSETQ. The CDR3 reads CASSLKNDRAMNTEAFF. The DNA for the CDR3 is TGCGCCAGCAGCTTAAAAAACGACAGGGCCATGAACACTGAAGCTTTCTTT.

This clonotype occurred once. CDR3 loop: CASSLEAGRGYNEQFF. CDR3 in DNA: TGCGCCAGCAGCTTGGAGGCAGGGAGGGGGTACAATGAGCAGTTCTTC. V usage is TRBV5-1 and J usage is TRBJ2-1; D is possibly TRBD2 (7 bases). CDR3 size: 16 residues. Trimming left V 0 bases short and J 4 bases short, with 14 bases between. Germline V lookup: CDR1 SGHRS, CDR2 YFSETQ.

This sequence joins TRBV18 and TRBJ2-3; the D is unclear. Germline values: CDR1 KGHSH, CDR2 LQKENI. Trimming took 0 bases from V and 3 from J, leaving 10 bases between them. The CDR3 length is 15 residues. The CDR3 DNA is TGTGCCAGCTCACCACCCTCAGGTGCTACAGATACGCAGTATTTT. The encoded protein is CASSPPSGATDTQYF. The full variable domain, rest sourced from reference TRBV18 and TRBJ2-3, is NAGVMQNPRHLVRRRGQEARLRCSPMKGHSHVYWYRQLPEEGLKFMVYLQKENIIDESGMPKERFSAEFPKEGPSILRIQQVVRGDSAAYFCASSPPSGATDTQYFGPGTRLTVL.

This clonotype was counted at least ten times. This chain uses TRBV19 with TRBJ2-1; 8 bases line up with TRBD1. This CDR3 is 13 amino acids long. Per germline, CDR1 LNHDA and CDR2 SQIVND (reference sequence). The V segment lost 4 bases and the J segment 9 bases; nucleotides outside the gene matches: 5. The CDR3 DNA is TGTGCCAGTAGTACACAGGGGGGCGGTGAGCAGTTCTTC. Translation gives CASSTQGGGEQFF.

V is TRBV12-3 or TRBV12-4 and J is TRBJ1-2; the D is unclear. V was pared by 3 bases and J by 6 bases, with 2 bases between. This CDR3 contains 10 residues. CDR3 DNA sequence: TGTGCCAGCAGTTTGCATGGCTACACCTTC. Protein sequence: CASSLHGYTF.

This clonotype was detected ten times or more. The CDR3 protein is CASSRLGSGRAHRETQYF. The CDR3 nucleotides read TGTGCCAGCAGTAGACTGGGGAGCGGGAGGGCCCATAGAGAGACCCAGTACTTC. This rearrangement joins TRBV28 to TRBJ2-5, with 10 bases aligning to TRBD2. CDR1 is MDHEN, CDR2 SYDVKM, per germline. The CDR3 spans 18 residues. V dropped 5 bases and J dropped 4; count of bases not matched to a gene: 16.